The T cell receptor beta chain under discussion was sequenced for a study of T cell responses to AZD1222 COVID-19 vaccine listed by TCRdb under 2021. Study-wide context: AZD1222 recipients whose second dose came at about 4 weeks and those whose second dose came at about 12 weeks were combined into one group, since spike-specific TCR depth and breadth did not differ between the two schedules. Trial participants were enrolled by age into subgroups of 18-55, 56-69 and 70-plus years, and about 150, 27 and 61 TCR-sequenced participants, respectively, were included in these subgroups. TCR sequencing covered over 230 trial participants: 200 to 220 given two doses of AZD1222 and 26 given two doses of MenACWY control vaccine.

The sample holds one count of this clone. Its antigen is still unknown. No per-base quality is available; no much larger clone lies one base away. In the germline V gene (reference sequence), CDR1 corresponds to SGHKS and CDR2 to YYEKEE. A distance of 17 bases separates the germline ends of V and J, which lose 2 bases and 8 bases respectively. The CDR3 covers 16 residues, taking in both the cysteine and the phenylalanine. The only DNA kept is the CDR3, 48 bases in frame from the first base. General findings and caveats noted by the study authors: Only five or six AZD1222 recipients were SARS-CoV-2 seropositive at baseline, limiting conclusions about previously exposed vaccinees. Reportedly, almost half of the unique spike-specific TCRs recognized epitopes lying outside the regions that are mutated in the B.1.351 and B.1.1.7 variants. No day 14 peak-response samples were available, so repertoires were characterized only after the peak T cell response. The vaccine-associated CD4 TCRs covered the entire spike protein, and the dominant responses fell in regions 160-218 and 743-854. After two AZD1222 doses, spike-specific TCR breadth and depth were significantly higher than at day 0 and than in MenACWY recipients. The 56-69-year group was small, and its depth increase did not reach significance, likely because of low power. Most participants were white British and females outnumbered males, and the authors suggested that clonal diversity may have been underestimated.

This specimen's time point label, per the study, means: baseline before first vaccination. Vaccinee samples were obtained from the UK trials COV001 and COV002, which included a single-blind randomized controlled phase 2/3 trial of AZD1222 (ChAdOx1 nCoV-19) in healthy adults. For TCRbeta chain sequencing, PBMC samples were collected from trial participants at day 0 and at day 28 after the second dose. The CDR3 regions of human TCRbeta chains were analyzed by immunosequencing. The original methods were these. TCRs in the repertoires were compared against a reference library of SARS-CoV-2-specific TCRs that had been generated with the MIRA antigen-specificity platform. Breadth meant the fraction of unique TCRs that were SARS-CoV-2-associated, whereas depth meant the fraction of total T cells that were SARS-CoV-2-associated. Each spike-specific TCR was assigned to its reactive spike region and to a CD4 or CD8 class using the MIRA data. Log10-transformed breadth and depth values were compared by one-way ANOVA with Sidak's multiple comparisons tests. TCRdb took over this immuneACCESS table, retaining in-frame rearrangements with V and J assigned. Such tables are incomplete; in checked studies, under half of the missing clones stem from an unresolved V gene, and the remainder is unexplained. V, J and clone size were drawn from that table, and D and trimming were deduced from the DNA. Present in this sample are roughly 67,000 clones, about 91% of which were seen just once. The ten largest clones represent around 19% of the sample.

The clonotype was recovered from an adult in good health. The chain is assembled from TRBV5-5 and TRBJ1-6; the D gene assignment is ambiguous. This sample comprised peripheral blood, obtained on day 0 of AZD1222 vaccination. CDR3 loop: CASSFRREVGDSPLHF. The nucleotides are TGTGCCAGCAGCTTTCGACGTGAAGTTGGAGATTCACCCCTCCACTTT.